These 31 T cell receptor beta chains came from one sample sequenced in a study of T cell repertoires in cytomegalovirus infection. MiXCR, run by TCRdb on the reads, gives a single entry per CDR3 protein. The data show some 300,000 distinct CDR3 sequences, approximately 10% seen once. Specimen: PBMCs. The receptors originated from a human donor in good health (CMV status not recorded). Some clones in this sample may be carry-over from other donors' samples.

The sample holds many counts of this clonotype. This chain connects TRBV5-4 to TRBJ1-3; D is unclear. Trimming pared 4 bases from V and 0 bases from J, leaving 17 bases between. This CDR3 is built from 17 residues. Per germline, CDR1 SGHNT and CDR2 YYREEE (reference sequence). The CDR3 region has the DNA TGTGCCAGCAGCAACCTAGGCGGGCGACGCTCTGGAAACACCATATATTTT. Its translation is CASSNLGGRRSGNTIYF.

At least ten counts were recorded for this clonotype. The chain recombines TRBV20-1 with TRBJ1-2; D not certain. V shed 3 bases and J shed 4 bases, with 6 bases lying between them. Germline CDR1 reads DFQATT; CDR2 reads SNEGSKA (reference sequence). This CDR3 spans 11 amino acids. CDR3 residues: CSAREFYGYTF. In nucleotides, the CDR3 is TGCAGTGCTAGGGAGTTCTATGGCTACACCTTC.

This clonotype was observed many times. The V call is TRBV20-1, the J call TRBJ1-5; 11 bases line up with TRBD1. The CDR3 has 14 amino acids. Germline lookup yields CDR1 DFQATT and CDR2 SNEGSKA (reference sequence). The junction had 6 bases not matched to a gene; V was cut back by 5 bases and J by 6 bases. In nucleotides, the CDR3 is TGCAGTGCTCGGACAGGGGGCTTCAGTCAGCCCCAGCATTTT. Amino acids: CSARTGGFSQPQHF.

This clonotype was seen at least ten times. The chain recombines TRBV20-1 with TRBJ1-1; D gene ambiguous. CDR1 and CDR2 (germline): DFQATT, SNEGSKA (reference sequence). V was shortened by 1 base and J by 1 base, with 13 bases between the two germline ends. The length of the CDR3 is 15 residues. Here the CDR3 DNA reads TGCAGTGCTAGAGGGGGTGGCGCCCCGAACACTGAAGCTTTCTTT. This codes for CSARGGGAPNTEAFF.

The chain combines TRBV12-5 with TRBJ2-7, with 10 bases matching TRBD1. The trim removed 9 bases at V and 5 bases at J, leaving 13 bases unmatched. The CDR3 is 15 amino acids. CDR1 and CDR2 from the germline V gene are LGHNT and FRNRAP. DNA for the CDR3: TGTGCTAGCACCTCGGGACAGGGGTCCGTCGACGAGCAGTACTTC. It yields the protein CASTSGQGSVDEQYF. Complete variable domain (other parts from reference TRBV12-5 and TRBJ2-7): DARVTQTPRHKVTEMGQEVTMRCQPILGHNTVFWYRQTMMQGLELLAYFRNRAPLDDSGMPKDRFSAEMPDATLATLKIQPSEPRDSAVYFCASTSGQGSVDEQYFGPGTRLTVT.

In its sample, this clonotype was seen many times. This chain connects TRBV5-1 to TRBJ2-3, with 15 bases matching TRBD2. Germline V gives CDR1 SGHRS, CDR2 YFSETQ. This CDR3 comprises 23 residues. With V trimmed by 4 bases and J by 4 bases, 25 bases remained unmatched. The CDR3 region is CASSLTPPRTSGGDGIPPDTQYF. In nucleotides, the CDR3 is TGCGCCAGCAGCCTTACCCCTCCTCGGACTAGCGGGGGGGACGGTATTCCCCCAGATACGCAGTATTTT. The complete variable domain, with remaining parts taken from reference TRBV5-1 and TRBJ2-3, reads KAGVTQTPRYLIKTRGQQVTLSCSPISGHRSVSWYQQTPGQGLQFLFEYFSETQRNKGNFPGRFSGRQFSNSRSEMNVSTLELGDSALYLCASSLTPPRTSGGDGIPPDTQYFGPGTRLTVL.

The V call is TRBV7-9, the J call TRBJ2-3; D gene unclear. The CDR3 is 12 amino acids. V was pared by 5 bases and J by 6 bases, with 9 bases between. Germline values: CDR1 SEHNR, CDR2 FQNEAQ (reference sequence). CDR3 bases: TGTGCCAGCAGCGCACTCGGGGATACGCAGTATTTT. Translation: CASSALGDTQYF.

This clonotype was detected a few times. The gene calls are TRBV9 and TRBJ2-7, with unresolved D. Germline loops: CDR1 SGDLS, CDR2 YYNGEE. The V and J ends lost 0 bases and 6 bases respectively, with 13 bases between them. The CDR3 has 14 residues. The CDR3 is CASSVGALMSEQYF. The DNA of the CDR3 is TGTGCCAGCAGCGTAGGGGCCCTAATGAGCGAGCAGTACTTC.

This clonotype occurred many times. This rearrangement joins TRBV9 to TRBJ2-5; D is possibly TRBD1 (5 bases). Germline V lookup: CDR1 SGDLS, CDR2 YYNGEE. This CDR3 comprises 14 residues. V dropped 4 bases and J dropped 1 base, with 11 bases sitting between them. Here the CDR3 reads CASSSGQIQETQYF. The CDR3 DNA sequence: TGTGCCAGCAGCTCCGGACAAATCCAAGAGACCCAGTACTTC. The full variable domain, rest sourced from reference TRBV9 and TRBJ2-5, is DSGVTQTPKHLITATGQRVTLRCSPRSGDLSVYWYQQSLDQGLQFLIQYYNGEERAKGNILERFSAQQFPDLHSELNLSSLELGDSALYFCASSSGQIQETQYFGPGTRLLVL.

This clonotype has at least ten counts. V gene TRBV28 combines with J gene TRBJ2-7; 10 bases agree with TRBD1. The CDR3 is 14 residues long. Looked up from germline, CDR1 is MDHEN and CDR2 is SYDVKM. Trimming cost V 5 bases and J 5 bases; bases outside gene matches: 6. The CDR3 is CASSTGTGVNEQYV. In nucleotides, the CDR3 is TGTGCCAGCAGTACGGGGACAGGGGTGAACGAGCAGTACGTC.

The chain is built from TRBV20-1 and TRBJ1-2; 9 nucleotides align to TRBD1. Germline V CDR1 and CDR2: DFQATT, SNEGSKA (reference sequence). V shed 6 bases, J shed 8 bases, and the junction held 10 bases outside the gene matches. The CDR3 spans 13 residues. The CDR3 DNA reads as TGCAGTGCGGTATCGGGGACAGGGTACGGCTACACCTTC. Translated, it gives CSAVSGTGYGYTF.

The CDR3 spells CSARRQALNQPQHF. CDR3 sequence (DNA): TGCAGTGCTAGGCGGCAGGCCTTAAATCAGCCCCAGCATTTT. J is TRBJ1-5 and V is TRBV20-1, with unresolved D. The CDR3 length is 14 residues. Trimming removed 3 bases at V and 4 bases at J, with 13 bases between. Germline lookup yields CDR1 DFQATT and CDR2 SNEGSKA (reference sequence).

This clonotype has more than one count but fewer than ten. The rearrangement joins TRBV7-9 to TRBJ1-5; D is perhaps TRBD1 (5 bases). This CDR3 is 15 amino acids long. Between the trimmed V and J ends, which lost 2 bases and 2 bases, there was a span of 10 bases. In germline, CDR1 is SEHNR, CDR2 FQNEAQ (reference sequence). The CDR3 DNA sequence: TGTGCCAGCAGCTTATTCGGGGGAGGCAATCAGCCCCAGCATTTT. Translating gives CASSLFGGGNQPQHF.

This clonotype was seen at least ten times. The chain combines TRBV3-1 with TRBJ2-1; D is uncertain. There are 14 residues in the CDR3. Trimming left V 3 bases short and J 4 bases short, with 10 bases between. CDR1 is LGHDT, CDR2 YNNKEL, per germline (reference sequence). This chain's CDR3 is CASSHLGPYNEQFF. The CDR3, as DNA: TGTGCCAGCAGCCACCTCGGGCCATACAATGAGCAGTTCTTC.

This clonotype was observed a few times. The chain uses TRBV19 and TRBJ2-3; D is unclear. This CDR3 region has 11 residues. Germline assignment: CDR1 LNHDA and CDR2 SQIVND (reference sequence). The V end lost 6 bases, the J end lost 9 bases, and 10 bases lay between the germline ends. CDR3 sequence reads: CASSVYTTQYF. CDR3 DNA: TGTGCCAGTAGCGTCTATACGACGCAGTATTTT. Complete variable domain (other parts from reference TRBV19 and TRBJ2-3): DGGITQSPKYLFRKEGQNVTLSCEQNLNHDAMYWYRQDPGQGLRLIYYSQIVNDFQKGDIAEGYSVSREKKESFPLTVTSAQKNPTAFYLCASSVYTTQYFGPGTRLTVL.

This sequence joins TRBV5-5 and TRBJ1-1; a weak D match, TRBD1 (6 bases). From germline, CDR1 is SGHKS and CDR2 YYEKEE (reference sequence). This CDR3 has 20 residues. Deletions cut 8 bases from V and 3 bases from J, with 35 bases between. The DNA of the CDR3 is TGTGCCAGTAGAAACCCGGGGGGGGCGCCCTGGCCAACTCCCGACACTGAAGCTTTCTTT. As protein: CASRNPGGAPWPTPDTEAFF.

The chain links TRBV5-6 to TRBJ2-7; D not certain. Trimming removed 4 bases at V and 2 bases at J, with 19 bases between. This CDR3 region has 16 residues. Looked up from germline, CDR1 is SGHDT and CDR2 is YYEEEE. This CDR3 is CASSTRQVRLTYEQYV. The CDR3 coding sequence is TGTGCCAGCAGCACTCGTCAGGTTAGGTTAACCTACGAGCAGTACGTC.

This clonotype was observed many times. The chain joins TRBV7-3 to TRBJ2-5; D gene uncertain. The V gene's germline CDR1 is SGHTA and CDR2 FQGTGA. This CDR3 is 15 amino acids long. V was shortened by 5 bases and J by 1 base, with 14 bases between the two germline ends. The CDR3 DNA reads TGTGCCAGCAGCGCAGGAAGACTCCCCCAAGAGACCCAGTACTTC. It codes for CASSAGRLPQETQYF.

This clonotype was counted a few times. The chain has TRBV10-3 and TRBJ2-1, with TRBD1 matching 10 bases. V shed 2 bases, J shed 10 bases, and the junction held 2 bases outside the gene matches. This CDR3 spans 13 amino acids. Germline CDR1 is ENHRY and CDR2 is SYGVKD. The CDR3 reads CAISERQGAEQFF. DNA for the CDR3: TGTGCCATCAGTGAGCGACAGGGGGCCGAGCAGTTCTTC.

In its sample, this clonotype was seen many times. The CDR3 spells CASSRTGDSTEAFF. Written as DNA, the CDR3 is TGTGCCAGCAGCCGGACAGGAGATAGCACTGAAGCTTTCTTT. V usage is TRBV5-5 and J usage is TRBJ1-1; 7 bases are shared with TRBD1. CDR1 and CDR2 (germline): SGHKS, YYEKEE (reference sequence). J lost 4 bases, V lost 4 bases, and 7 bases had no gene match. This CDR3 has 14 residues.

The chain links TRBV2 to TRBJ1-4, with 10 bases matching TRBD1. V lost 6 bases to trimming and J lost 5 bases; unmatched junction nucleotides: 9. Germline-derived CDR1 and CDR2 are SNHLY and FYNNEI. This CDR3 has 16 amino acids. CDR3 protein: CASRPNPGQGNEKLFF. Here the CDR3 DNA reads TGTGCCAGCAGACCAAATCCGGGACAGGGGAATGAAAAACTGTTTTTT.

This clonotype has at least ten counts. This sequence joins TRBV10-3 and TRBJ2-3; D ambiguous. This CDR3 has 14 amino acids. Germline V gene data show CDR1 as ENHRY and CDR2 as SYGVKD. Trimming removed 3 bases from V and 0 bases from J, with 7 bases in between. CDR3 sequence (DNA): TGTGCCATCAGTGATACAGATAGCACAGATACGCAGTATTTT. Translated, it gives CAISDTDSTDTQYF.

In this sample, this clonotype turned up a few times. J is TRBJ2-2 and V is TRBV20-1; D is uncertain. Germline lookup yields CDR1 DFQATT and CDR2 SNEGSKA (reference sequence). The CDR3 contains 14 residues. V was trimmed by 0 bases and J by 3 bases, leaving 8 bases between them. The CDR3: CSARDSGHTGELFF. The CDR3 DNA reads as TGCAGTGCTAGAGATTCAGGTCACACCGGGGAGCTGTTTTTT.

This clonotype was observed at least ten times. The chain uses TRBV20-1 and TRBJ1-2, with D hard to call. V was shortened by 6 bases and J by 0 bases, with 5 bases between the two germline ends. CDR3 size: 11 residues. The germline V gene has CDR1 DFQATT and CDR2 SNEGSKA (reference sequence). The CDR3 loop is CSANSNYGYTF. CDR3 DNA: TGCAGTGCAAACTCTAACTATGGCTACACCTTC.

Ten or more counts support this clonotype. This chain connects TRBV7-8 to TRBJ1-2; TRBD1 might be the D (5 bases). The V and J ends lost 3 bases and 3 bases respectively, with 11 bases between them. There are 14 residues in the CDR3. The germline V gene encodes CDR1 SGHVS and CDR2 FQNEAQ. The DNA for the CDR3 is TGTGCCAGCAGCTTGAGCGCAGGGTACTATGGCTACACCTTC. It encodes CASSLSAGYYGYTF.

This clonotype appeared many times. The rearrangement joins TRBV7-2 to TRBJ1-5, with D maybe TRBD1 (5 bases). The CDR3 has 13 amino acids. Germline lookup yields CDR1 SGHTA and CDR2 FQGNSA. V was shortened by 4 bases and J by 4 bases, with 8 bases between the two germline ends. DNA of the CDR3: TGTGCCAGCAGCTCGACAGAAAATCAGCCCCAGCATTTT. Its translation: CASSSTENQPQHF.

This clonotype was recorded a few times. J is TRBJ2-3 and V is TRBV25-1; 10 positions match TRBD2. The CDR3 length is 15 residues. V shed 6 bases and J 5 bases; nucleotides not matched to a gene: 8. The germline V gene encodes CDR1 MGHDK and CDR2 SYGVNS. The CDR3 DNA reads as TGTGCCAGCAGAATCAGCGGGGGGGCCGGAGATACGCAGTATTTT. It encodes CASRISGGAGDTQYF.

The chain couples TRBV7-9 to TRBJ1-4, with a tentative D call TRBD1 (6 bases). Germline assignment: CDR1 SEHNR and CDR2 FQNEAQ (reference sequence). The CDR3 consists of 13 residues. Trimming took 5 bases from V and 5 from J, leaving 9 bases between them. Here the CDR3 reads CASSVTGNEKLFF. CDR3 bases: TGTGCCAGCAGCGTCACAGGGAATGAAAAACTGTTTTTT.

This clonotype was seen many times. The chain uses TRBV6-2 or TRBV6-3 and TRBJ2-1, with 7 bases aligning to TRBD1. Unmatched junction bases numbered 4, after V lost 5 bases and J lost 0 bases. The CDR3 is 15 amino acids. The V gene's germline CDR1 is MNHEY and CDR2 SVGEGT. CDR3 coding DNA: TGTGCCAGCAGTCACGGGACAGTCTCCTACAATGAGCAGTTCTTC. Protein: CASSHGTVSYNEQFF.

This clonotype was counted ten times or more. The chain recombines TRBV6-1 with TRBJ2-4, with D possibly called TRBD1 or TRBD2 (6 bases each). There are 14 residues in the CDR3. From germline, CDR1 is MNHNS and CDR2 SASEGT. V was cut by 6 bases and J by 3 bases, with 12 bases left in between. This chain's CDR3 is CASRGGSDKNIQYF. The CDR3 region has the DNA TGTGCCAGCAGGGGGGGCTCTGACAAAAACATTCAGTACTTC.

This clonotype was counted ten times or more. V and J are TRBV12-3 or TRBV12-4 and TRBJ1-3, with 8 nucleotides matching TRBD1. J lost 3 bases, V lost 11 bases, and 6 bases had no gene match. This CDR3 region has 13 residues. CDR3: CAEAGGYGNTIYF. CDR3 coding DNA: TGTGCCGAGGCAGGGGGCTATGGAAACACCATATATTTT.